This T cell receptor beta chain was obtained from a study of CD8+ T cells in alopecia areata (dated by TCRdb to the late 2010s). Regarding the complete study: Treated patients were enrolled in an open-label pilot trial of oral tofacitinib at 5 to 10 mg twice daily for moderate-to-severe alopecia areata. In humans, TCRbeta sequencing was performed on scalp tissue and on sorted CD4+ and CD8+ peripheral blood T cells from healthy controls and from patients with patchy or totalis/universalis alopecia areata. Clonality in the scalp was compared among normal scalp (n=4), patchy alopecia areata scalp (n=8), and alopecia totalis/universalis scalp (n=8). The study used high-throughput TCRbeta sequencing to examine T cell clonal expansion in alopecia areata, in both the C3H/HeJ mouse model and human patients. Tofacitinib was administered for 6 to 18 months, and 6 months of follow-up off drug were then conducted to assess delayed response and recurrence. immunoSEQ multiplex PCR using 35 Vbeta forward primers and 13 Jbeta reverse primers was used to amplify TCRbeta CDR3 regions. RNA was obtained with the PAXgene miRNA kit for fixed scalp, the miRNeasy kit for PBMCs, and the RNeasy kit for mouse skin. Patients on tofacitinib were biopsied at baseline and after 4 and 24 weeks of treatment, and several of the patients also had a later scalp biopsy. Paper-wide results and their limitations: Shared TCR sequences between patients were less evident than in mice, which may be partly attributable to HLA diversity in the patient population. Compared with normal scalp, lesional scalp, particularly in alopecia totalis/universalis, had higher clonality and more expanded CD8+ clones, which suggests antigenic drive. Resident alphabeta T cells in normal human skin are also sequenced, complicating scalp TCR repertoire analysis, unlike mouse skin dominated by gammadelta T cells.

The sample holds a few counts of this clone. Its antigen has not been determined. No clone much larger than this one lies a single base away; base qualities are absent. Library creation used the immunoSEQ multiplex PCR assay. To provide template for TCR sequencing, every sample had RNA extracted and reverse transcribed into cDNA. SuperScript III was used for first-strand cDNA synthesis, primed with a 2:1 mix of oligo-dT and random hexamers. A synthetic immune receptor repertoire was used to gauge amplification bias, and whatever bias remained was removed computationally. Per the original workflow: After raw reads were preprocessed to remove errors, the CDR3 was defined following IMGT conventions as running from the conserved cysteine to phenylalanine. To get clonality, Shannon entropy was normalized by log2 of the number of productive unique TCRs and the result was subtracted from 1. Whether each scalp clone was CD4 or CD8 was inferred by checking scalp TCRbeta sequences against the CD4 and CD8 repertoires from sorted blood. Drawn from immuneACCESS, this table holds only the in-frame rearrangements with V and J called that TCRdb kept. Clones are partly lost; checked studies trace under half to an unresolved V gene and leave the rest unexplained. Clonal size and the V and J genes are those of that table, whereas D and trimming came from the DNA. This sample comprises about 12,000 clones, approximately 60% of them detected only once. Together, the top ten hold 13% of the sample.

The germline V gene provides CDR1 SQVTM and CDR2 ANQGSEA. After removal of 7 bases from V and 4 bases from J, the junction retains 10 bases not matched to a gene. Inclusive of the bounding cysteine and phenylalanine, the CDR3 is 16 residues long. The CDR3 DNA has 48 bases and is translated from base 1. From alopecia areata patients, peripheral blood was collected along with lesional scalp punch biopsies. Human scalp biopsies went straight into PAXgene tissue containers for immediate fixation. The sequence links TRBV29-1 to TRBJ2-5; 15 bases in the junction line up with TRBD2. Sequenced input: skin. This TCR came from a human donor with alopecia areata. This receptor has the CDR3 CSADRGTSGGLETQYF. The nucleotide sequence reads TGCAGCGCGGACCGGGGGACTAGCGGGGGGTTAGAGACCCAGTACTTC. The CDR3, completed at both ends by the reference TRBV29-1 and TRBJ2-5 genes, gives the full variable domain SAVISQKPSRDICQRGTSLTIQCQVDSQVTMMFWYRQQPGQSLTLIATANQGSEATYESGFVIDKFPISRPNLTFSTLTVSNMSPEDSSIYLCSADRGTSGGLETQYFGPGTRLLVL.